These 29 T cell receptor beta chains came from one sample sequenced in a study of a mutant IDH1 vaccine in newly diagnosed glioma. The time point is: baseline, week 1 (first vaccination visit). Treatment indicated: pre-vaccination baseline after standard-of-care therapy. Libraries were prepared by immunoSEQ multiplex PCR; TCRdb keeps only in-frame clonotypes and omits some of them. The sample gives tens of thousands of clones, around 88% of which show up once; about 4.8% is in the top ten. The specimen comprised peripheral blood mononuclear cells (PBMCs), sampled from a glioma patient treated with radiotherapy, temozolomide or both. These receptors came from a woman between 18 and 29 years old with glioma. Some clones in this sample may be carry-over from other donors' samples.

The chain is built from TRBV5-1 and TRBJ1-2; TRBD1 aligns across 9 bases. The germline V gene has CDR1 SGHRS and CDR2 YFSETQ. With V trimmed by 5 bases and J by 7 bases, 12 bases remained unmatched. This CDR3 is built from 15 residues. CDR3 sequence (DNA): TGCGCCAGCAGGATCACCGGGACAGGGTCCCCTGGCTACACCTTC. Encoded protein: CASRITGTGSPGYTF.

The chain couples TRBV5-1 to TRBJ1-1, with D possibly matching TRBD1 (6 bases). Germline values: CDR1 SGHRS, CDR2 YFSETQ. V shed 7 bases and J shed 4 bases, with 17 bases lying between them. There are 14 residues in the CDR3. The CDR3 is CASRSPGGITEAFF. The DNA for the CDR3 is TGCGCCAGCCGCAGTCCGGGGGGCATCACTGAAGCTTTCTTT.

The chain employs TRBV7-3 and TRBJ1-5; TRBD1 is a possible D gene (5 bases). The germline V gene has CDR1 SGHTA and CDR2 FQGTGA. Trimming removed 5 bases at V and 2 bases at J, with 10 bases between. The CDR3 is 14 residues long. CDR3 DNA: TGTGCCAGCAGCCTAGGACACGGCAATCAGCCCCAGCATTTT. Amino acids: CASSLGHGNQPQHF. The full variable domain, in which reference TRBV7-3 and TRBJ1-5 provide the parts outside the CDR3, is GAGVSQTPSNKVTEKGKYVELRCDPISGHTALYWYRQSLGQGPEFLIYFQGTGAADDSGLPNDRFFAVRPEGSVSTLKIQRTERGDSAVYLCASSLGHGNQPQHFGDGTRLSIL.

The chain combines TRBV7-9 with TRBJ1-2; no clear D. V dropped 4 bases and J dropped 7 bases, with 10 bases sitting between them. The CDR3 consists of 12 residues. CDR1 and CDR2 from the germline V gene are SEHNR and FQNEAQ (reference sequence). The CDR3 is CASSSHPTGYTF. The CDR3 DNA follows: TGTGCCAGCAGCTCCCACCCGACTGGCTACACCTTC. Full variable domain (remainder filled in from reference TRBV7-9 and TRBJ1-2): DTGVSQNPRHKITKRGQNVTFRCDPISEHNRLYWYRQTLGQGPEFLTYFQNEAQLEKSRLLSDRFSAERPKGSFSTLEIQRTEQGDSAMYLCASSSHPTGYTFGSGTRLTVV.

The CDR3 loop reads CASSGGDSSSYEQYF. The DNA for the CDR3 is TGTGCCAGCAGCGGAGGGGACAGCTCTTCCTACGAGCAGTACTTC. The chain uses TRBV9 and TRBJ2-7; TRBD1 matches 7 bases. The CDR3 has 15 residues. CDR1 and CDR2 (germline): SGDLS, YYNGEE. J lost 1 base, V lost 3 bases, and 7 bases had no gene match.

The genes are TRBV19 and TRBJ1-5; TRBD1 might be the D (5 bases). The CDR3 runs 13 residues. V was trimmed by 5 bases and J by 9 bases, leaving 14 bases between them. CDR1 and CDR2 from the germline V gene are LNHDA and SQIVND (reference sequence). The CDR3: CASSLSQGSPQHF. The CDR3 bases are TGTGCCAGTAGTCTATCGCAGGGTTCGCCCCAGCATTTT.

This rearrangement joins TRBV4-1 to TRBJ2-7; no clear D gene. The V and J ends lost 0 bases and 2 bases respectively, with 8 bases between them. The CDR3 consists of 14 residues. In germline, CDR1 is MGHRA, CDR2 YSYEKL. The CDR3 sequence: CASSQESGTYEQYF. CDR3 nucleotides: TGCGCCAGCAGCCAAGAAAGTGGCACCTACGAGCAGTACTTC.

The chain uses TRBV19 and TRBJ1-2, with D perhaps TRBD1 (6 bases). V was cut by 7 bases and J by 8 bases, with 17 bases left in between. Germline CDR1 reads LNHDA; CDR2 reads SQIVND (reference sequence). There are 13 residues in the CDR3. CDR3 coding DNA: TGTGCCAGTAAGGTCTCAGGGGTCGGAGGCTACACCTTC. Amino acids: CASKVSGVGGYTF.

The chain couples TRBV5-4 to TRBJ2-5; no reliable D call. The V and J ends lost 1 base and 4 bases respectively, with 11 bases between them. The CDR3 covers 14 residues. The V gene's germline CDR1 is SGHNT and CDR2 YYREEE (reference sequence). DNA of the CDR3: TGTGCCAGCAGCTTGAGAGGAATCCGAGAGACCCAGTACTTC. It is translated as CASSLRGIRETQYF.

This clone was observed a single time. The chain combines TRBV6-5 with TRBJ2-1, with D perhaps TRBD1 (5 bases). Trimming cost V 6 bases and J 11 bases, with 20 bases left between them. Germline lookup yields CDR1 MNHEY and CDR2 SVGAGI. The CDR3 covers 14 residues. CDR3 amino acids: CASSLRQGPYKQFF. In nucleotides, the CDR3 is TGTGCCAGCAGCCTTCGTCAGGGCCCTTACAAGCAGTTCTTC.

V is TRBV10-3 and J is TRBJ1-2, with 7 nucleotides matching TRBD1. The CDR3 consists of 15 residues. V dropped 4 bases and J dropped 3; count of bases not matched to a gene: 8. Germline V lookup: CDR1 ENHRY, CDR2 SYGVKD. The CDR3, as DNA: TGTGCCATCAGTGTAGGCCCAACAGGGGACTATGGCTACACCTTC. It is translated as CAISVGPTGDYGYTF.

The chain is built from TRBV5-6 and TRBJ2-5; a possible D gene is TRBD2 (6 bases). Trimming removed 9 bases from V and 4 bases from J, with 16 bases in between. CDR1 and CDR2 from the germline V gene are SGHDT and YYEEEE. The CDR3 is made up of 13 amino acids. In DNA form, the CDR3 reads TGTGCCACCCGAGGTCACGGGAGAGAGACCCAGTACTTC. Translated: CATRGHGRETQYF.

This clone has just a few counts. The CDR3 is CASKGGTGSGSPLHF. In DNA, the CDR3 is TGTGCCAGCAAAGGGGGGACAGGGAGCGGTTCACCCCTCCACTTT. The chain links TRBV27 to TRBJ1-6; 9 positions agree with TRBD1. Trimming took 7 bases from V and 9 from J; bases not matched to a gene: 10. Germline lookup yields CDR1 MNHEY and CDR2 SMNVEV (reference sequence). This CDR3 has 15 residues.

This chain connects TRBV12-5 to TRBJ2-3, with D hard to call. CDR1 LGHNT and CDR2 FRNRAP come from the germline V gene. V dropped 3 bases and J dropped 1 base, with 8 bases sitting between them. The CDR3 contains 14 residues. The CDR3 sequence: CASGFTRGTDTQYF. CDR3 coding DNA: TGTGCTAGTGGTTTTACAAGGGGCACAGATACGCAGTATTTT.

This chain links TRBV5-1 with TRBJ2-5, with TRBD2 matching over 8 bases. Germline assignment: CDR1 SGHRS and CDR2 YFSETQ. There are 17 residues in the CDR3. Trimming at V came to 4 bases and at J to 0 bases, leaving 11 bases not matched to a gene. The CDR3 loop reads CASSPGGGSRNQETQYF. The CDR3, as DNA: TGCGCCAGCAGCCCCGGGGGGGGGTCCCGAAACCAAGAGACCCAGTACTTC.

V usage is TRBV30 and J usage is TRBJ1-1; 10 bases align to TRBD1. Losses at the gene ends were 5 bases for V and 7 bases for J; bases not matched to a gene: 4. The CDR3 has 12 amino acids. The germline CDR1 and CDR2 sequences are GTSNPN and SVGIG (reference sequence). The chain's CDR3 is CAWGDRGFEAFF. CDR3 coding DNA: TGTGCCTGGGGGGACAGGGGCTTTGAAGCTTTCTTT. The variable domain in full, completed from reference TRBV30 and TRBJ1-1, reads SQTIHQWPATLVQPVGSPLSLECTVEGTSNPNLYWYRQAAGRGLQLLFYSVGIGQISSEVPQNLSASRPQDRQFILSSKKLLLSDSGFYLCAWGDRGFEAFFGQGTRLTVV.

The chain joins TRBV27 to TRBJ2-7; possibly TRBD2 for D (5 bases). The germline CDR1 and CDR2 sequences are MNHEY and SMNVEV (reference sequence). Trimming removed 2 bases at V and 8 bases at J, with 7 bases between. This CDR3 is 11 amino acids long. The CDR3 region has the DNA TGTGCCAGCAGTTTAAGAGGGAAGCAGTACTTC. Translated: CASSLRGKQYF.

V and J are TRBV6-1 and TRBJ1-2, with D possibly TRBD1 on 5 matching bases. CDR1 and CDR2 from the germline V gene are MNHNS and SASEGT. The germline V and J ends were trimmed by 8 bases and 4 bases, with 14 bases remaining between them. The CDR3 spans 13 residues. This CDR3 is CASGGYRAYGYTF. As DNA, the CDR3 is TGTGCCAGCGGGGGGTATAGGGCCTATGGCTACACCTTC.

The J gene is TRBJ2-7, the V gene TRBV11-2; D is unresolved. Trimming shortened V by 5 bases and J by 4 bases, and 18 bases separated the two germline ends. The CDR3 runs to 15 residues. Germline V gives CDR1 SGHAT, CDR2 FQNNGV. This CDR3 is CASSVAILDPYEQYF. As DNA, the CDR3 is TGTGCCAGCAGCGTCGCTATACTCGATCCTTACGAGCAGTACTTC.

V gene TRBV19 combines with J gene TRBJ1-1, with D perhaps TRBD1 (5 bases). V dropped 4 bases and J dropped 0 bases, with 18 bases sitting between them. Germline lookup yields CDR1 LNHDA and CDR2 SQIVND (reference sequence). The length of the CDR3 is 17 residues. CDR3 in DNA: TGTGCCAGTAGTACTGTGGCAGGGAAGACGGTGAACACTGAAGCTTTCTTT. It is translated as CASSTVAGKTVNTEAFF.

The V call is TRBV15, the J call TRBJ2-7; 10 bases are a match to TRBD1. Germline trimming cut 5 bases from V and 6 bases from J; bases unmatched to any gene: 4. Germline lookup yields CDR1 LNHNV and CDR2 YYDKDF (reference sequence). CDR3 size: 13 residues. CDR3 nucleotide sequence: TGTGCCACCAGCGTGGGGACAGGGGTCGAGCAGTACTTC. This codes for CATSVGTGVEQYF.

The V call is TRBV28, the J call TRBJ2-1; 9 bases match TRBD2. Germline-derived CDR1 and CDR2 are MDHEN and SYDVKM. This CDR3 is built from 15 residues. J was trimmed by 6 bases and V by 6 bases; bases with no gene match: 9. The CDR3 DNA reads TGTGCCAGCAGACCTATAGCGGGAGACCCCAATGAGCAGTTCTTC. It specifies CASRPIAGDPNEQFF.

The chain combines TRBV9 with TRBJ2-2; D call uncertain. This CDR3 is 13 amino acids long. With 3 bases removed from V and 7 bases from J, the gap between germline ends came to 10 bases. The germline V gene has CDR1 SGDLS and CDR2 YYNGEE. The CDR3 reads CASSALVGGELFF. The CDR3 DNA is TGTGCCAGCAGCGCTCTTGTTGGCGGGGAGCTGTTTTTT. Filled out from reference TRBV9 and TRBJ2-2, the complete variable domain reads DSGVTQTPKHLITATGQRVTLRCSPRSGDLSVYWYQQSLDQGLQFLIQYYNGEERAKGNILERFSAQQFPDLHSELNLSSLELGDSALYFCASSALVGGELFFGEGSRLTVL.

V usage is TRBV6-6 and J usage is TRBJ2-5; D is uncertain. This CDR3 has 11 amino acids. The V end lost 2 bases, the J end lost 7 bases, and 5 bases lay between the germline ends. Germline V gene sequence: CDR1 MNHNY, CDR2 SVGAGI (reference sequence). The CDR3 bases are TGTGCCAGCAGTTACCAGGTGACCCAGTACTTC. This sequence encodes CASSYQVTQYF.

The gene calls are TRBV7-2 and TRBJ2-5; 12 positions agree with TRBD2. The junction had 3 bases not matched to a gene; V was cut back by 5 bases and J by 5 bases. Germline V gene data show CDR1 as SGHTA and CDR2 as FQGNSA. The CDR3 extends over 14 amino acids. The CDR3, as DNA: TGTGCCAGCAGCCTCCTAGCGGGAGGGGAGACCCAGTACTTC. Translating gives CASSLLAGGETQYF.

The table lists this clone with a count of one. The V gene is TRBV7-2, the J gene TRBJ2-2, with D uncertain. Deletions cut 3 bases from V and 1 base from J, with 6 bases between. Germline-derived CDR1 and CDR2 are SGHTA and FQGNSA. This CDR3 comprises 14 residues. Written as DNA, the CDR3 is TGTGCCAGCAGCTTGAACAGGAACACCGGGGAGCTGTTTTTT. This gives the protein CASSLNRNTGELFF.

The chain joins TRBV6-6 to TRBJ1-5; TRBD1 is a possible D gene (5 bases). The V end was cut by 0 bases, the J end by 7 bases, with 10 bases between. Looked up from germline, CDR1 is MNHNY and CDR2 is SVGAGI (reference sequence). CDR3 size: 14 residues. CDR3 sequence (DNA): TGTGCCAGCAGTTACTCGGTAGGGGAACAGCCCCAGCATTTT. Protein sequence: CASSYSVGEQPQHF.

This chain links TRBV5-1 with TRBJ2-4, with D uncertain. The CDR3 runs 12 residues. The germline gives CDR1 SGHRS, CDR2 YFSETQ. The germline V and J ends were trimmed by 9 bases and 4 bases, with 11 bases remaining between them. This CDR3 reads CATPETKNIQYF. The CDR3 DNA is TGCGCCACCCCCGAGACTAAAAACATTCAGTACTTC.

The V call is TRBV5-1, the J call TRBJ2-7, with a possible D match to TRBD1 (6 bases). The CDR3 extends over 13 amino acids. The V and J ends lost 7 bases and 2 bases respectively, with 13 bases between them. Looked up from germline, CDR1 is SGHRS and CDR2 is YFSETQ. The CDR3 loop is CASRQGTTYEQYF. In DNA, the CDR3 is TGCGCCAGCCGGCAGGGGACCACCTACGAGCAGTACTTC.